Listed below are T cell receptor beta chains from one sample, sequenced in a study of T cell responses to AZD1222 COVID-19 vaccine. Produced via immunoSEQ multiplex PCR; TCRdb's table is partial and in-frame only. The repertoire has 65,000 to 75,000 clones, roughly 84% of them found once; the top ten carry less than 25%. Sequencing was performed on peripheral blood, taken on day 0 of AZD1222 vaccination. These TCRs come from an adult in good health. CDR3s include the opening cysteine and the closing phenylalanine or tryptophan. D genes are given only for firm matches. Clone size is stated in some rows and not others, as once, few, many or a class when expanded.

size,V,D,J,DNA,CDR3
-,TRBV25-1,TRBD2,TRBJ2-2,TGTGCCAGCAGTGAATCGGTAGCGGGATCTTTCGGGGAGCTGTTTTTT,CASSESVAGSFGELFF
-,TRBV29-1,-,TRBJ2-3,TGCAGCGTTGATGTTAGCACAGATACGCAGTATTTT,CSVDVSTDTQYF
-,TRBV5-5,-,TRBJ2-7,TGTGCCAGCAGCTTGGCGCGGATGACCTACGAGCAGTACTTC,CASSLARMTYEQYF
-,TRBV4-2,TRBD2,TRBJ2-7,TGTGCCAGCAGCCAAGTTGTTAGCGGGACCTACGAGCAGTACTTC,CASSQVVSGTYEQYF
once,TRBV28,-,TRBJ2-5,TGTGCCAGCAGTTTAACAGGGATAGGGGAAGAGACCCAGTACTTC,CASSLTGIGEETQYF
once,TRBV28,TRBD1,TRBJ1-2,TGTGCCAGCAGTATAGTAGGGACAGGGGTAGGAGGCTACACCTTC,CASSIVGTGVGGYTF
-,TRBV24-1,TRBD1,TRBJ2-3,TGTGCCACCAAGGACAGGGAAGCAGATACGCAGTATTTT,CATKDREADTQYF
-,TRBV4-2,-,TRBJ1-1,TGTGCCAGCAGCCAACTGAACACTGAAGCTTTCTTT,CASSQLNTEAFF
-,TRBV30,-,TRBJ1-5,TGTGCCTGGGCGCGTTCGAGCAATCAGCCCCAGCATTTT,CAWARSSNQPQHF
-,TRBV10-3,-,TRBJ1-1,TGTGCCATCAGTGAGTCGGGGGCAAACACTGAAGCTTTCTTT,CAISESGANTEAFF
-,TRBV7-6,-,TRBJ1-3,TGTGCCAGCAGCTTAAGGGAAACCTCTGGAAACACCATATATTTT,CASSLRETSGNTIYF
-,TRBV9,TRBD1,TRBJ1-4,TGTGCCAGTACACTCACCGGGACAGGGAATGAAAAACTGTTTTTT,CASTLTGTGNEKLFF
-,TRBV5-4,-,TRBJ2-6,TGTGCCAGCAGCTTTCCGACGGAATACTCTGGGGCCAACGTCCTGACTTTC,CASSFPTEYSGANVLTF
-,TRBV4-3,TRBD2,TRBJ2-1,TGCGCCAGCAGCCACCTTAGCGGGAGTCTGCGTGAGCAGTTCTTC,CASSHLSGSLREQFF
-,TRBV28,TRBD2,TRBJ2-1,TGTGCCAGCAGTTCCCGCGCTGGACTAGCGGGAGTCGCCTACAATGAGCAGTTCTTC,CASSSRAGLAGVAYNEQFF
-,TRBV15,-,TRBJ2-1,TGTGCCACCAGCAGAGATCGGAGGGAGGTCGCCTACAATGAGCAGTTCTTC,CATSRDRREVAYNEQFF
-,TRBV28,-,TRBJ2-5,TGTGCCAGCAGTTTTTATGAGACCCAGTACTTC,CASSFYETQYF
-,TRBV5-1,-,TRBJ1-1,TGCGCCAGCAGCTCACTCCCTACAGGTGACACCATGAACACTGAAGCTTTCTTT,CASSSLPTGDTMNTEAFF
-,TRBV4-3,TRBD2,TRBJ2-1,TGCGCCAGCAGCCCCAATCGTGAGGGAGGGAACTACAATGAGCAGTTCTTC,CASSPNREGGNYNEQFF
few,TRBV5-6,-,TRBJ2-3,TGTGCCAGTAAGGGTAGTCCGAGCACAGATACGCAGTATTTT,CASKGSPSTDTQYF
-,TRBV10-3,-,TRBJ1-6,TGTGCCATCAGGCCTACAGCAGATTCACCCCTCCACTTT,CAIRPTADSPLHF
-,TRBV7-9,TRBD1,TRBJ1-6,TGTGCCAGCAGCTTAGCGGGACAGGATTCACCCCTCCACTTT,CASSLAGQDSPLHF
-,TRBV9,TRBD1,TRBJ1-3,TGTGCCAGCAGCGGAGCCGGGACAGCTGGAAACACCATATATTTT,CASSGAGTAGNTIYF
-,TRBV5-4,TRBD2,TRBJ2-1,TGTGCCAGCAGCCCCAGCGGGAGGGTCCTCCTCCATGAGCAGTTCTTC,CASSPSGRVLLHEQFF
once,TRBV19,-,TRBJ2-7,TGTGCCAGTACCGCGACTGCCTCCTACGAGCAGTACTTC,CASTATASYEQYF
few,TRBV13,TRBD1,TRBJ1-1,TGTGCCAGCAGCTCGCCAGGGGGGACTGAAGCTTTCTTT,CASSSPGGTEAFF
once,TRBV4-3,TRBD2,TRBJ2-5,TGCGCCAGCAGCCCCAAACGGCTAGCGGGAGGTCGACAAGAGACCCAGTACTTC,CASSPKRLAGGRQETQYF
few,TRBV10-2,-,TRBJ2-2,TGCGCCAGCAGTCTGACAGGGAACACCGGGGAGCTGTTTTTT,CASSLTGNTGELFF
-,TRBV6-5,-,TRBJ2-1,TGTGCCAGCAGTTTGATGATGGAGGAAGGGGAGTTCTTC,CASSLMMEEGEFF
few,TRBV9,-,TRBJ1-5,TGTGCCAGCAGCGTAGGGAGCACCAGCAATCAGCCCCAGCATTTT,CASSVGSTSNQPQHF
-,TRBV19,TRBD2,TRBJ2-1,TGTGCCAGTAGTATATGGGGGGGGAGCTCCTACAATGAGCAGTTCTTC,CASSIWGGSSYNEQFF
-,TRBV19,-,TRBJ1-2,TGTGCCAGTAGTTTTTCTCGGGGGGGTGACTATGGCTACACCTTC,CASSFSRGGDYGYTF
-,TRBV19,-,TRBJ2-6,TGTGCCAGTAGTATGCTAGGGGCTGGGGCCAACGTCCTGACTTTC,CASSMLGAGANVLTF
-,TRBV28,TRBD2,TRBJ2-3,TGTGCCAGCAGTTTATCTCCGGGGGGAGGGACAGATACGCAGTATTTT,CASSLSPGGGTDTQYF
-,TRBV24-1,-,TRBJ2-3,TGTGCCACCAGCCCCGTGGGGGCAGGAGATACGCAGTATTTT,CATSPVGAGDTQYF
-,TRBV11-3,-,TRBJ2-2,TGTGCCAGCAGCGGTGGACAGATCACCGGGGAGCTGTTTTTT,CASSGGQITGELFF
-,TRBV28,TRBD1,TRBJ2-7,TGTGCCAGCAGTCCGGCCGCCGGGACAGGGTACGAGCAGTACTTC,CASSPAAGTGYEQYF
few,TRBV4-3,TRBD2,TRBJ2-7,TGCGCCAGCAGCCAAGATAGGACTAGCGCCAAGCAGTACTTC,CASSQDRTSAKQYF
few,TRBV2,-,TRBJ1-1,TGTGCCAGCAGGCCTCCCTCCGGGATCCTCACTGAAGCTTTCTTT,CASRPPSGILTEAFF
-,TRBV29-1,-,TRBJ2-7,TGCAGCGTTGAAGACAGGCAGGGATTGAACGAGCAGTACTTC,CSVEDRQGLNEQYF
-,TRBV7-9,-,TRBJ1-1,TGTGCCAGCAGCGGATCTCCGGGAAGGCGGCGAGCTTTCTTT,CASSGSPGRRRAFF
-,TRBV27,-,TRBJ2-7,TGTGCCAGCAGTTCGACAGCCTACGAGCAGTACTTC,CASSSTAYEQYF
-,TRBV4-1,-,TRBJ2-2,TGCGCCAGCAGCCAAGATCGAGGCTCCTCCCCCGGGGAGCTGTTTTTT,CASSQDRGSSPGELFF
-,TRBV7-2,-,TRBJ2-1,TGTGCCAGCAGCTTGGGACGTAACAATGAGCAGTTCTTC,CASSLGRNNEQFF
-,TRBV7-2,TRBD2,TRBJ2-1,TGTGCCAGCAGCTTAATACGGTCAAGCGGGAGTGGCAATGAGCAGTTCTTC,CASSLIRSSGSGNEQFF
-,TRBV10-3,TRBD1,TRBJ2-3,TGTGCCATCAGTCCGGGACAGGGAAACGCGGGACCAGATACGCAGTATTTT,CAISPGQGNAGPDTQYF
-,TRBV4-3,-,TRBJ1-6,TGCGCCAGCAGCCGAGAGACCTGGGGATCTAGTAATTCACCCCTCCACTTT,CASSRETWGSSNSPLHF
-,TRBV11-2,-,TRBJ1-1,TGTGCCAGCAGCTTCCCGGACAACACTGAAGCTTTCTTT,CASSFPDNTEAFF
once,TRBV11-3,TRBD1,TRBJ2-1,TGTGCCAGCAGCTTAAACAGGGGGGCCTACAATGAGCAGTTCTTC,CASSLNRGAYNEQFF
-,TRBV6-6,TRBD1,TRBJ2-7,TGTGCCAGCAGTCCCAAGGACAGGGGCGAGCAGTACTTC,CASSPKDRGEQYF
few,TRBV4-1,-,TRBJ1-2,TGCGCCAGCAGCCAAGATGACAGGTGGAACTATGGCTACACCTTC,CASSQDDRWNYGYTF
-,TRBV6-5,-,TRBJ2-1,TGTGCCAGCAGACTCCACAATGAGCAGTTCTTC,CASRLHNEQFF
-,TRBV7-6,-,TRBJ2-7,TGTGCCAGCAGCTTAGCGACGGGTGGTTACGAGCAGTACTTC,CASSLATGGYEQYF
-,TRBV7-2,-,TRBJ1-6,TGTGCCAGCAGCGATGTCCCACGAAATTCACCCCTCCACTTT,CASSDVPRNSPLHF